A single sample is the source of the 21 T cell receptor beta chains below, sequenced in a study of shared T cell receptors in the human thymus (dated by TCRdb to about 2021). The library was built by means of the immunoSEQ multiplex PCR assay. The table was pulled from immuneACCESS by TCRdb, which kept in-frame rearrangements only. Such tables lose some clones; where checked, under half of the loss comes from unresolved V genes, and the rest has no known cause. This sample is represented by hundreds of thousands of clones; approximately 88% of them were singletons. Of the sample, around 0.0099% is held by the ten largest clones. The sample was also reused in another study, on human thymus T cells.

The sequencing input was thymocytes. The receptors were sampled from a boy in the first two years of life with a congenital heart defect. Donor details come from another sample of the same person, matched by shared clones.

The chain combines TRBV5-4 with TRBJ2-7; 14 bases line up with TRBD2. The CDR3 sequence is 15 residues long. Germline assignment: CDR1 SGHNT and CDR2 YYREEE (reference sequence). The junction had 7 bases not matched to a gene; V was cut back by 4 bases and J by 7 bases. In nucleotides, the CDR3 is TGTGCCAGCAGCGGGACTAGCGGGAGTAGGTCTGAGCAGTACTTC. Its translation is CASSGTSGSRSEQYF.

Points on this clone: Without the conserved terminal phenylalanine or tryptophan, this CDR3 likely stems from a read error. It is unclear where the CDR3 begins or ends on the DNA, so no DNA is shown, and the CDR3 is as TCRdb lists it. V is TRBV5-6 and J is TRBJ2-7; whether TRBD2, the table's D call, matches the DNA was not checked. Germline-derived CDR1 and CDR2 are SGHDT and YYEEEE. With termini counted, the CDR3 has 17 amino acids. CDR3 sequence reads: CASSFTHTSGRPMGLVL.

This clone was observed a few times. This chain joins TRBV30 and TRBJ2-7; 10 nucleotides align to TRBD1. The CDR3 is 14 amino acids. Germline loops: CDR1 GTSNPN, CDR2 SVGIG (reference sequence). The trim removed 4 bases at V and 2 bases at J, leaving 5 bases unmatched. This CDR3 is CAWKIGQGAYEQYF. CDR3 bases: TGTGCCTGGAAGATAGGACAGGGGGCCTACGAGCAGTACTTC.

This sequence joins TRBV9 and TRBJ1-3; 10 bases map to TRBD1. The junction had 5 bases not matched to a gene; V was cut back by 4 bases and J by 4 bases. Germline V CDR1 and CDR2: SGDLS, YYNGEE. The CDR3 is 15 amino acids. The CDR3 DNA reads as TGTGCCAGCAGCTTCCGGGACAGGGGCGGAAACACCATATATTTT. Amino acids: CASSFRDRGGNTIYF.

The chain uses TRBV9 and TRBJ1-1; D is unclear. The V gene lost 4 bases and the J gene lost 3 bases, with 19 bases spanning the gap. The CDR3 consists of 16 residues. Germline V lookup: CDR1 SGDLS, CDR2 YYNGEE. The CDR3 DNA sequence: TGTGCCAGCAGCCCGGTCGGGGAGGAGAAGGACACTGAAGCTTTCTTT. It specifies CASSPVGEEKDTEAFF.

The chain links TRBV12-5 to TRBJ2-3; D is ambiguous. This CDR3 has 16 residues. Trimming cost V 0 bases and J 0 bases, with 10 bases left between them. Germline V CDR1 and CDR2: LGHNT, FRNRAP. The CDR3 loop is CASGLVLRQSTDTQYF. For the CDR3, the DNA is TGTGCTAGTGGTTTGGTACTGAGGCAGAGCACAGATACGCAGTATTTT.

This chain links TRBV14 with TRBJ2-4; TRBD1 is a possible D gene (6 bases). The CDR3 length is 17 residues. CDR1 is SGHDN and CDR2 is FVKESK in the germline V gene. V dropped 1 base and J dropped 1 base, with 14 bases sitting between them. For the CDR3, the DNA is TGTGCCAGCAGCCAAGCTGATGCAGGGGATGCCAAAAACATTCAGTACTTC. It is translated as CASSQADAGDAKNIQYF.

The genes are TRBV6-1 and TRBJ2-1; 10 nucleotides align to TRBD2. The CDR3 runs to 15 residues. CDR1 MNHNS and CDR2 SASEGT come from the germline V gene. The J segment lost 0 bases and the V segment lost 11 bases, leaving 7 bases of the junction unmatched. The chain's CDR3 is CAGRTSGHSYNEQFF. CDR3 coding DNA: TGTGCCGGTCGGACTAGCGGACACTCCTACAATGAGCAGTTCTTC.

The rearrangement joins TRBV7-2 to TRBJ2-1; D remains ambiguous. Deletions cut 4 bases from V and 0 bases from J, with 7 bases between. Germline V gene lookup returns CDR1 SGHTA and CDR2 FQGNSA. The CDR3 totals 14 residues. DNA for the CDR3: TGTGCCAGCAGCTCAGTTCTCTCCTACAATGAGCAGTTCTTC. It is translated as CASSSVLSYNEQFF.

This chain links TRBV19 with TRBJ2-5; TRBD1 matches 7 bases. V trimming: 3 bases; J trimming: 5 bases; junction bases outside the gene matches: 6. This CDR3 spans 14 amino acids. Germline CDR1 and CDR2: LNHDA and SQIVND (reference sequence). CDR3 nucleotides: TGTGCCAGTAGTATTGGTAGGGGGCTTGAGACCCAGTACTTC. Encoded protein: CASSIGRGLETQYF. Variable domain in full (rest from reference TRBV19 and TRBJ2-5): DGGITQSPKYLFRKEGQNVTLSCEQNLNHDAMYWYRQDPGQGLRLIYYSQIVNDFQKGDIAEGYSVSREKKESFPLTVTSAQKNPTAFYLCASSIGRGLETQYFGPGTRLLVL.

V usage is TRBV19 and J usage is TRBJ2-1, with a possible D match to TRBD2 (7 bases). Trimming left V 5 bases short and J 7 bases short, with 18 bases between. The germline V gene has CDR1 LNHDA and CDR2 SQIVND (reference sequence). The CDR3 runs 15 residues. CDR3 DNA: TGTGCCAGTAGTCCCCGTGGGGGGGCGGAAAATGAGCAGTTCTTC. It encodes CASSPRGGAENEQFF.

This sequence joins TRBV7-9 and TRBJ2-1; no definite D call. V was trimmed by 0 bases and J by 10 bases, leaving 4 bases between them. Germline loops: CDR1 SEHNR, CDR2 FQNEAQ (reference sequence). This CDR3 has 11 residues. The CDR3 DNA sequence: TGTGCCAGCAGCTTAGCGGCCGAGCAGTTCTTC. Translated: CASSLAAEQFF.

CDR3 coding DNA: TGTGCCAGCAGTCCCTTTGGAGGAGGGACCTACGAGCAGTACTTC. As protein: CASSPFGGGTYEQYF. The chain has TRBV27 and TRBJ2-7; tentative D call: TRBD2 (6 bases). The germline V gene has CDR1 MNHEY and CDR2 SMNVEV (reference sequence). The length of the CDR3 is 15 residues. V lost 5 bases and J lost 2, with 16 bases in between.

This clone has just one count. In DNA form, the CDR3 reads TGTGCCAGCAGCTTAAGCAGGGGGCACAATCAGCCCCAGCATTTT. As protein: CASSLSRGHNQPQHF. The rearrangement uses TRBV11-2 and TRBJ1-5, with 8 bases matching TRBD1. Germline-derived CDR1 and CDR2 are SGHAT and FQNNGV. The CDR3 contains 15 residues. Losses at the gene ends were 2 bases for V and 3 bases for J; bases not matched to a gene: 3.

This clone showed up just a few times. The chain couples TRBV29-1 to TRBJ1-1; D ambiguous. V was trimmed by 2 bases and J by 1 base, leaving 5 bases between them. Germline CDR1 and CDR2: SQVTM and ANQGSEA. This CDR3 comprises 12 residues. CDR3 DNA: TGCAGCGTTGAAAAGCCGAACACTGAAGCTTTCTTT. Its protein is CSVEKPNTEAFF.

This chain links TRBV7-9 with TRBJ2-5; maybe TRBD2 (6 bases). Germline assignment: CDR1 SEHNR and CDR2 FQNEAQ (reference sequence). CDR3 size: 16 residues. V was clipped by 6 bases and J by 5 bases, with 22 bases between them. In DNA, the CDR3 is TGTGCCAGCAGGCCCCGGAGGGGCTGGGAATCGGAGACCCAGTACTTC. This translates into CASRPRRGWESETQYF.

This chain links TRBV27 with TRBJ2-4; D is uncertain. The CDR3 has 14 residues. CDR1 MNHEY and CDR2 SMNVEV come from the germline V gene (reference sequence). Trimming removed 6 bases from V and 9 bases from J, with 18 bases in between. The CDR3 reads CASSPGPSRGIQYF. In DNA form, the CDR3 reads TGTGCCAGCAGCCCCGGTCCAAGTCGAGGCATTCAGTACTTC.

The rearrangement links TRBV6-4 to TRBJ2-7, with 7 bases aligning to TRBD2. Germline CDR1 and CDR2: MRHNA and SNTAGT. CDR3 size: 15 residues. J lost 6 bases, V lost 7 bases, and 15 bases had no gene match. The CDR3 nucleotides read TGTGCCAGCACCTCCCCGCAGCGGGACGAGGGCGAGCAGTACTTC. Amino acids: CASTSPQRDEGEQYF.

The chain is built from TRBV7-9 and TRBJ2-6; 10 nucleotides agree with TRBD2. The CDR3 loop spans 18 amino acids. V shed 5 bases and J 1 base; nucleotides not matched to a gene: 8. In germline, CDR1 is SEHNR, CDR2 FQNEAQ (reference sequence). The CDR3 here is CASSPRTSGVSGANVLTF. CDR3 DNA sequence: TGTGCCAGCAGCCCGCGGACTAGCGGAGTGTCTGGGGCCAACGTCCTGACTTTC. The full variable domain, in which reference TRBV7-9 and TRBJ2-6 provide the parts outside the CDR3, is DTGVSQNPRHKITKRGQNVTFRCDPISEHNRLYWYRQTLGQGPEFLTYFQNEAQLEKSRLLSDRFSAERPKGSFSTLEIQRTEQGDSAMYLCASSPRTSGVSGANVLTFGAGSRLTVL.

The V gene is TRBV4-3, the J gene TRBJ2-7; 8 bases line up with TRBD1. The CDR3 is 18 amino acids. J lost 4 bases, V lost 0 bases, and 14 bases had no gene match. Germline V gives CDR1 LGHNA, CDR2 YSLEER. This chain's CDR3 is CASSQDLRLRGQEYEQYF. The DNA for the CDR3 is TGCGCCAGCAGCCAAGATCTCAGGTTACGGGGACAGGAGTACGAGCAGTACTTC.

The rearrangement joins TRBV7-2 to TRBJ2-3; 7 positions match TRBD1. V shed 4 bases, J shed 2 bases, and the junction held 15 bases outside the gene matches. Per the germline V gene, CDR1 is SGHTA and CDR2 is FQGNSA. The CDR3 has 18 amino acids. The CDR3 spells CASSSPWGQQTVTDTQYF. For the CDR3, the DNA is TGTGCCAGCAGCTCGCCTTGGGGACAGCAAACCGTCACAGATACGCAGTATTTT.